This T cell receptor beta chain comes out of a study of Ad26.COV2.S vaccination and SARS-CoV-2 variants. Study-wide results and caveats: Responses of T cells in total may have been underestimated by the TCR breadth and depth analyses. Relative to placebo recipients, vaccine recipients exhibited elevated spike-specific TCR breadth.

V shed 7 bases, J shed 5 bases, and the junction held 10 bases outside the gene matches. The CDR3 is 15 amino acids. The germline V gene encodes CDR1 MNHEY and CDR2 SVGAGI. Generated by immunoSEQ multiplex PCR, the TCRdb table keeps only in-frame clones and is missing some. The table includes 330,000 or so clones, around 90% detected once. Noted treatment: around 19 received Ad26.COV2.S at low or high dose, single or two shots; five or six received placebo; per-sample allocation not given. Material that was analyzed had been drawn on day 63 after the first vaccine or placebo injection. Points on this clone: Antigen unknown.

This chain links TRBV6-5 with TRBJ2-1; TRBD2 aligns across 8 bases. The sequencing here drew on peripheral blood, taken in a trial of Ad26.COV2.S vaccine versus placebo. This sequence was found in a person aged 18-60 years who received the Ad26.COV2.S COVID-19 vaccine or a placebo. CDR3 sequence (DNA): TGTGCCAGCACTCCAAGCGGGGGAGACCACAATGAGCAGTTCTTC. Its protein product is CASTPSGGDHNEQFF.